The rows below give T cell receptor beta chains drawn from one sample of a study of response to subunit inactivated influenza vaccine. Each CDR3 protein is one row after TCRdb ran MiXCR on the RT-PCR reads. Here the sample spans about 570,000 distinct CDR3 sequences, about an eighth being singletons. The sequencing here drew on PBMCs from blood, taken on the day of vaccination. The source is a man over 45 who received an inactivated influenza vaccine. Each CDR3 is given with its conserved first and last residue. D genes are given only for firm matches. Clone sizes are given selectively: once, few, many, or a class where the clone is expanded.

V gene: TRBV3-1
clone size: few
D gene: TRBD2
J gene: TRBJ2-2
CDR3 protein: CASMTSSLLTGELFF
CDR3 DNA: TGTGCCAGCATGACTAGCAGCCTGCTGACCGGGGAGCTGTTTTTT

V gene: TRBV6-2/TRBV6-3
clone size: .
D gene: .
J gene: TRBJ2-7
CDR3 protein: CASSYAGATSYEQYF
CDR3 DNA: TGTGCCAGCAGTTACGCAGGGGCAACCTCCTACGAGCAGTACTTC

V gene: TRBV5-1
clone size: many
D gene: TRBD2
J gene: TRBJ2-2
CDR3 protein: CASSSSGTKGAGELFF
CDR3 DNA: TGCGCCAGCAGCAGTTCCGGGACTAAAGGCGCCGGGGAGCTGTTTTTT

V gene: TRBV6-2/TRBV6-3
clone size: few
D gene: .
J gene: TRBJ2-5
CDR3 protein: CASRLAGAQYF
CDR3 DNA: TGTGCCAGCAGACTTGCCGGGGCCCAGTACTTC

V gene: TRBV5-1
clone size: few
D gene: TRBD1
J gene: TRBJ2-2
CDR3 protein: CASSYRDRPRAGELFF
CDR3 DNA: TGCGCCAGCAGCTACCGGGACAGGCCGCGCGCCGGGGAGCTGTTTTTT

V gene: TRBV29-1
clone size: many
D gene: .
J gene: TRBJ2-1
CDR3 protein: CSVPPARAPYNEQFF
CDR3 DNA: TGCAGCGTTCCTCCCGCCAGGGCTCCCTACAATGAGCAGTTCTTC

V gene: TRBV11-2
clone size: many
D gene: TRBD2
J gene: TRBJ2-3
CDR3 protein: CASSPTRGETDTQYF
CDR3 DNA: TGTGCCAGCAGCCCCACCCGGGGGGAGACAGATACGCAGTATTTT

V gene: TRBV2
clone size: .
D gene: .
J gene: TRBJ2-7
CDR3 protein: CASRQAYEQYF
CDR3 DNA: TGTGCCAGCCGACAGGCCTACGAGCAGTACTTC

V gene: TRBV6-2/TRBV6-3
clone size: .
D gene: .
J gene: TRBJ2-1
CDR3 protein: CASREQGNSEQFF
CDR3 DNA: TGTGCCAGCAGGGAACAGGGAAACAGTGAGCAGTTCTTC

V gene: TRBV28
clone size: few
D gene: .
J gene: TRBJ2-1
CDR3 protein: CASSFVLANEQFF
CDR3 DNA: TGTGCCAGCAGTTTTGTCCTAGCCAATGAGCAGTTCTTC

V gene: TRBV11-3
clone size: .
D gene: TRBD2
J gene: TRBJ2-5
CDR3 protein: CASSSNSGGALETQYF
CDR3 DNA: TGTGCCAGCAGCTCCAACAGCGGGGGGGCTTTGGAGACCCAGTACTTC

V gene: TRBV19
clone size: few
D gene: .
J gene: TRBJ2-3
CDR3 protein: CASSIVDKDTQYF
CDR3 DNA: TGTGCCAGTAGTATAGTGGACAAAGATACGCAGTATTTT

V gene: TRBV29-1
clone size: few
D gene: .
J gene: TRBJ2-7
CDR3 protein: CSVYKAGIQTIYEQYF
CDR3 DNA: TGCAGCGTTTATAAAGCCGGGATACAAACCATCTACGAGCAGTACTTC

V gene: TRBV5-1
clone size: few
D gene: TRBD1
J gene: TRBJ2-5
CDR3 protein: CASSTGGTETQYF
CDR3 DNA: TGCGCCAGCAGCACAGGGGGAACTGAGACCCAGTACTTC